The T cell receptor (beta chain) under discussion was sequenced for a study of CD8+CD57+ T cells in acquired aplastic anemia listed by TCRdb under 2018. The study in broad terms: A mean of approximately 2.9 ug of DNA, ranging from about 0.2 to 27.4 ug, was extracted from sorted CD4+ and CD8+ cells. CD8+CD57+ expansion was defined as a frequency above the mean frequency observed in healthy subjects.

Concerning this clonotype itself: Its binding antigen is unknown. Within one base of it there is no much larger clone, and no base qualities were kept.

TCR beta VDJ combination and CDR3 sequence profiling used genomic DNA as the template. TCR repertoire sequencing was run on an Illumina HiSeq 2000. On the authors' methods: TRBV/TRBJ rearrangement plots, CDR3 size and DJ length profiles, and Simpson's diversity index were used to assess repertoires. The most abundant DNA sequence in the deep sequencing data was taken as the immunodominant clone. CDR3 amino acid sequences were screened for sharing across subjects and were compared with published repertoires and the VDJdb database. In-frame beta chains were kept once TCRdb had trimmed the public reads at Q25 with fastp and called clones with MiXCR. Rows are combined by CDR3 protein, so each entry shows the most common genes and DNA. TCRdb, rather than the study authors, made the V and J calls. The sample includes over 250,000 distinct CDR3 sequences, with about three fifths observed a single time. The ten biggest clones cover roughly 1.2% of the sample.

Overall study results and their limits: No significant difference in CD8+ Simpson's diversity was found between patients and healthy controls (P=0.060). Twenty-nine CD8+ CDR3 sequences were shared between patients and controls but appeared highly expressed in patients and within their immunodominant clones.

The patients picked for sequencing were ones in whom flow cytometry had shown an expansion of CD8+CD57+ cells. Every patient had severe acquired aplastic anemia, diagnosed using the International Study of Aplastic Anemia and Agranulocytosis and Camitta criteria. At the time blood was sampled, none of the patients had received any therapy. TCR repertoires of sorted CD4+ and CD8+ blood T cells from severe aplastic anemia patients and healthy subjects were deep-sequenced in the study. Patients were enrolled in the USA under clinicaltrials.gov protocols 00001620, 01623167, 00001397, 00071045, 00081523 and 00961064. Ficoll-Paque density gradient centrifugation was used to isolate peripheral blood mononuclear cells. Before DNA extraction, CD4+ and CD8+ T cells were sorted with FACS or magnetic beads. The clonotype comes from a human donor with aplastic anemia. What was sequenced was sorted CD4+, CD8+, or CD8+CD57+ T cells (not recorded which) from PBMCs.

The sequence in DNA is TGTGCCAGCAGCCGTGACAGGGAGGGAAACACTGAAGCTTTCTTT. The encoded protein is CASSRDREGNTEAFF. The chain joins TRBV12-3 or TRBV12-4 to TRBJ1-1; 7 central nucleotides agree with TRBD1. The CDR3 goes from the cysteine to the phenylalanine over 15 residues. Only CDR3 DNA remains: 45 bases, in frame from the first base. V loses 6 bases at its end and J loses 2 bases; junction bases beyond the gene matches: 9.